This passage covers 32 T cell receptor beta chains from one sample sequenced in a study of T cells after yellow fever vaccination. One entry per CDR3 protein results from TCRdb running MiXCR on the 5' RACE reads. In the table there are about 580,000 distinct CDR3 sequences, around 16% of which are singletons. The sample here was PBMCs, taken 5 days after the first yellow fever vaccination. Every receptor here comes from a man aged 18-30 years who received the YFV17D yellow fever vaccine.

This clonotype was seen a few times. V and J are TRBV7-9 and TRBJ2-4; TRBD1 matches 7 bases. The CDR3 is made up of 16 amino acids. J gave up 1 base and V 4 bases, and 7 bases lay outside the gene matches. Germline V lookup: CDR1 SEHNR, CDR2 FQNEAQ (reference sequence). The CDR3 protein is CASSYQTGWAKNIQYF. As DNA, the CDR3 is TGTGCCAGCAGCTATCAGACAGGGTGGGCCAAAAACATTCAGTACTTC.

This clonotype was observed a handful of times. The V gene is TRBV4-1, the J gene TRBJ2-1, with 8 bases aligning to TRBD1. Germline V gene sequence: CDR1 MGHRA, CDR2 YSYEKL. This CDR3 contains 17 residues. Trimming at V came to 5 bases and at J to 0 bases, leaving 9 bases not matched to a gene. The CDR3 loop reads CASSNTGTGLSYNEQFF. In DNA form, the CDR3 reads TGCGCCAGCAGCAATACCGGGACAGGCCTCTCCTACAATGAGCAGTTCTTC.

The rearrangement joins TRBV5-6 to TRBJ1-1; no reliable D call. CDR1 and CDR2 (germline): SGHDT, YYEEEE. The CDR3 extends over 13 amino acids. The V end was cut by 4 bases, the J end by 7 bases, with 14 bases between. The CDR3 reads CASSPGLNCEAFF. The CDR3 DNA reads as TGTGCCAGCAGCCCCGGGCTGAACTGTGAAGCTTTCTTT.

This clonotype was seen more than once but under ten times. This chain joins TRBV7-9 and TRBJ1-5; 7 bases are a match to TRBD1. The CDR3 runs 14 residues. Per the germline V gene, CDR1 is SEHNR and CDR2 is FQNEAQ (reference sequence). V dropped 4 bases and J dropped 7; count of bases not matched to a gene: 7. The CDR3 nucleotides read TGTGCCAGCAGCTCTCAGGGGGGTCAGCAGCCCCAGCATTTT. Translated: CASSSQGGQQPQHF. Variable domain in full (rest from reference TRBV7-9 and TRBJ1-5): DTGVSQNPRHKITKRGQNVTFRCDPISEHNRLYWYRQTLGQGPEFLTYFQNEAQLEKSRLLSDRFSAERPKGSFSTLEIQRTEQGDSAMYLCASSSQGGQQPQHFGDGTRLSIL.

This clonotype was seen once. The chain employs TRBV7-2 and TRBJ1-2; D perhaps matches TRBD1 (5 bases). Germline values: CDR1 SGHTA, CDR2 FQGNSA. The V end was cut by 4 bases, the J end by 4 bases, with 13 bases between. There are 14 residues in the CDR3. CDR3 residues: CASSSIGGGYGYTF. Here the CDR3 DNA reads TGTGCCAGCAGCTCCATTGGGGGGGGCTATGGCTACACCTTC.

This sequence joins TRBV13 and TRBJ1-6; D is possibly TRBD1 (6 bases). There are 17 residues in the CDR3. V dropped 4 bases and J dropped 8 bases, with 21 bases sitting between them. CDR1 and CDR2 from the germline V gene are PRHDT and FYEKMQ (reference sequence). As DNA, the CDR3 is TGTGCCAGCAGCTACCCGGTTGCGGGGGCCGGGGATTCACCCCTCCACTTT. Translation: CASSYPVAGAGDSPLHF.

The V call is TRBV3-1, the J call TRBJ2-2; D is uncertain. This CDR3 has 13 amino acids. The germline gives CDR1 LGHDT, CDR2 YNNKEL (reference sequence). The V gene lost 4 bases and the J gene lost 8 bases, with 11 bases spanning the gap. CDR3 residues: CASSPWGEGELFF. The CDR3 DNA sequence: TGTGCCAGCAGCCCGTGGGGTGAGGGGGAGCTGTTTTTT.

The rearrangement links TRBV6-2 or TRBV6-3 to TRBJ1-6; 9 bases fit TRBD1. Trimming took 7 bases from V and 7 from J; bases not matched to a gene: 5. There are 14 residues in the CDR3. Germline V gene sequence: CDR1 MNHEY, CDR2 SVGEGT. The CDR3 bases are TGTGCCAGCACTACCGGACAGGGGAATTCACCCCTCCACTTT. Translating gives CASTTGQGNSPLHF.

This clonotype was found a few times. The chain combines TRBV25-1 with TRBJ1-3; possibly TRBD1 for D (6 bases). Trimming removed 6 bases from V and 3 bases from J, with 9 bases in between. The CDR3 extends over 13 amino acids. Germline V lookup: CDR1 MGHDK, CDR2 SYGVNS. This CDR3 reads CASSTGIGNTIYF. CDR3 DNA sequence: TGTGCCAGCAGCACAGGGATTGGAAACACCATATATTTT. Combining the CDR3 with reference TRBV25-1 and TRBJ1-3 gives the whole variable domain EADIYQTPRYLVIGTGKKITLECSQTMGHDKMYWYQQDPGMELHLIHYSYGVNSTEKGDLSSESTVSRIRTEHFPLTLESARPSHTSQYLCASSTGIGNTIYFGEGSWLTVV.

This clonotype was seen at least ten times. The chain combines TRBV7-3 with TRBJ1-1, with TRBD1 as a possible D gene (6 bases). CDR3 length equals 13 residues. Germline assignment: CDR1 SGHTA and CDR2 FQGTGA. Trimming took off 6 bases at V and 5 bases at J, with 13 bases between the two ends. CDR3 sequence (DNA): TGTGCCAGCAGGGGGGGCGCAGGGACTGAAGCTTTCTTT. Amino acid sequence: CASRGGAGTEAFF.

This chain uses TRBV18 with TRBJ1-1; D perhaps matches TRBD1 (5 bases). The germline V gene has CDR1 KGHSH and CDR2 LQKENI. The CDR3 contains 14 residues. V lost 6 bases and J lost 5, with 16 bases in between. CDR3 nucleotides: TGTGCCAGCTCCCAGCTGACAGACCGGACTGAAGCTTTCTTT. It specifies CASSQLTDRTEAFF.

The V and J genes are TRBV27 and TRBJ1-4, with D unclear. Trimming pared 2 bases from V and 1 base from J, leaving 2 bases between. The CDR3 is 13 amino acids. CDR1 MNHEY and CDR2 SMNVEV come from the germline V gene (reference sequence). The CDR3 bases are TGTGCCAGCAGTTTAAGAACTAATGAAAAACTGTTTTTT. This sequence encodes CASSLRTNEKLFF.

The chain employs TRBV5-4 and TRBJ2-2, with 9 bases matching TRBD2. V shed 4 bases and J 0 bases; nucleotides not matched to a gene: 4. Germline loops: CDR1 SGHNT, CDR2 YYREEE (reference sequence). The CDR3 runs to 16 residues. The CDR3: CASSVQRGANTGELFF. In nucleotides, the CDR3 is TGTGCCAGCAGCGTGCAGCGGGGGGCGAACACCGGGGAGCTGTTTTTT. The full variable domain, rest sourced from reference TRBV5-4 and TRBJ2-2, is ETGVTQSPTHLIKTRGQQVTLRCSSQSGHNTVSWYQQALGQGPQFIFQYYREEENGRGNFPPRFSGLQFPNYSSELNVNALELDDSALYLCASSVQRGANTGELFFGEGSRLTVL.

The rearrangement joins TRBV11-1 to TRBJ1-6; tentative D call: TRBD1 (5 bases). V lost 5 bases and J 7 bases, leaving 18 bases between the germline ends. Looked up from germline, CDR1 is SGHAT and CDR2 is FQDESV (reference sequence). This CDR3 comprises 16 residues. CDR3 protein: CASSRLSGEANSPLHF. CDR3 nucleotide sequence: TGTGCCAGCAGCCGCTTATCGGGGGAGGCGAATTCACCCCTCCACTTT.

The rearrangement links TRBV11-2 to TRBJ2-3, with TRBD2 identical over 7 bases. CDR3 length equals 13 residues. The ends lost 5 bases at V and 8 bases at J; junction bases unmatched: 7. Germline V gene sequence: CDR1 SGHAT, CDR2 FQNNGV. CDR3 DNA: TGTGCCAGCAGCCGTCCGCCTAGCGGTACGCAGTATTTT. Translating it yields CASSRPPSGTQYF. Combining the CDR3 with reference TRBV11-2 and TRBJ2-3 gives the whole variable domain EAGVAQSPRYKIIEKRQSVAFWCNPISGHATLYWYQQILGQGPKLLIQFQNNGVVDDSQLPKDRFSAERLKGVDSTLKIQPAKLEDSAVYLCASSRPPSGTQYFGPGTRLTVL.

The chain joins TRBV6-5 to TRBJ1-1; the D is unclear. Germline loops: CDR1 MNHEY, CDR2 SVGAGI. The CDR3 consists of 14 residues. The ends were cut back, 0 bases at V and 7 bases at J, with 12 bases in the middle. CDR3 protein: CASSYSKYRSEAFF. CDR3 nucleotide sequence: TGTGCCAGCAGTTACTCGAAGTACAGAAGTGAAGCTTTCTTT.

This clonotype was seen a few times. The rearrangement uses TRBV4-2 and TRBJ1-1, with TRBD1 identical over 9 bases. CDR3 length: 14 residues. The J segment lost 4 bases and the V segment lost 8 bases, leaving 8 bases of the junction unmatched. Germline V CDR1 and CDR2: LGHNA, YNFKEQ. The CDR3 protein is CASSRGTGPTEAFF. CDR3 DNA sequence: TGTGCCAGCTCACGCGGGACAGGGCCCACTGAAGCTTTCTTT.

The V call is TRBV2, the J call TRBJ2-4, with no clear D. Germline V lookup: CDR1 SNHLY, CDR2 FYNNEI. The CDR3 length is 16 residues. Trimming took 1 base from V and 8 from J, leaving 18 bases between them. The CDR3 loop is CASSEVGAAFADIQYF. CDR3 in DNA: TGTGCCAGCAGTGAAGTAGGTGCCGCCTTCGCGGACATTCAGTACTTC.

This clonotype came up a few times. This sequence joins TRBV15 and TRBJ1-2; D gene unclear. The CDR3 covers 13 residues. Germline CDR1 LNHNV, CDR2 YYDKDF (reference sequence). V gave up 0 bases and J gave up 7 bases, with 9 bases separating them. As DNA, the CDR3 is TGTGCCACCAGCAGAGATTACGGGTCTGGCTACACCTTC. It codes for CATSRDYGSGYTF.

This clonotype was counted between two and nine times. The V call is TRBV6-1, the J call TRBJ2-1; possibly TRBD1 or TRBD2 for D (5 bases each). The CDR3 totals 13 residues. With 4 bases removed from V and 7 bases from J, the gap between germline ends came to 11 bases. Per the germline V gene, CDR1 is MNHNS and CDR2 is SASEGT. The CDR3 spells CASSAGPNNEQFF. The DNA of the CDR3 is TGTGCCAGCAGTGCGGGACCAAATAATGAGCAGTTCTTC.

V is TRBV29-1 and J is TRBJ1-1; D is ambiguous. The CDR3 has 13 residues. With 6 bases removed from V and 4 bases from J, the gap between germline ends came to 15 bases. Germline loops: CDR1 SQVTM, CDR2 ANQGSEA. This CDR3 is CSVITGPGTEAFF. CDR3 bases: TGCAGCGTAATAACCGGGCCGGGCACTGAAGCTTTCTTT.

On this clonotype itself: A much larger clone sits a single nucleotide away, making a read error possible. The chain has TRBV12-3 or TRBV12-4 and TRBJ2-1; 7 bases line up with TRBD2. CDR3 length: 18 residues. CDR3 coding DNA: TGTGCCTGCAGTTTCAATTGGGGGGGGGACTCGGCGGGCCATGAGCAGTTCTTC. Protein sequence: CACSFNWGGDSAGHEQFF.

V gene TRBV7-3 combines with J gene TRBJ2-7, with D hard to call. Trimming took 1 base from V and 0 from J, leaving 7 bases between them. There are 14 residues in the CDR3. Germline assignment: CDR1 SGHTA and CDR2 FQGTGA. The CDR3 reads CASSLNAGSYEQYF. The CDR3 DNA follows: TGTGCCAGCAGCTTAAATGCCGGCTCCTACGAGCAGTACTTC.

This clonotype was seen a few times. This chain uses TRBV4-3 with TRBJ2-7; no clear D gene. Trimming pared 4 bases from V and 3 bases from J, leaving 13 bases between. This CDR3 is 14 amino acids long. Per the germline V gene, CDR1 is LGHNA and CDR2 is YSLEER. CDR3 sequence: CASSLSTEFYEQYF. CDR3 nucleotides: TGCGCCAGCAGCCTATCAACAGAATTCTACGAGCAGTACTTC.

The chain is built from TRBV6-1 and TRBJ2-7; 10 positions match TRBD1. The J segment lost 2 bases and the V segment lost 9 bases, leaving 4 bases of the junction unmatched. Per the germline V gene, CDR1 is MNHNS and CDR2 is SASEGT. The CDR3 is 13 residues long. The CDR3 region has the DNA TGTGCCAGTGGTGGACAGGGGGCCTACGAGCAGTACTTC. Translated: CASGGQGAYEQYF.

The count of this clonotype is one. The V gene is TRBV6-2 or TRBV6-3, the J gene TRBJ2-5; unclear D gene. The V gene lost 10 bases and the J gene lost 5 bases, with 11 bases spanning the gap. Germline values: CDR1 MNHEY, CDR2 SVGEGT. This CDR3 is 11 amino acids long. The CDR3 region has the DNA TGTGCCATCGGACGGACGGAGACCCAGTACTTC. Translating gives CAIGRTETQYF.

The chain's CDR3 is CASSYSMGVAPLHF. CDR3 coding DNA: TGTGCCAGCAGTTACTCGATGGGGGTCGCACCCCTCCACTTT. This sequence joins TRBV6-5 and TRBJ1-6, with a possible D match to TRBD1 (5 bases). The CDR3 sequence is 14 residues long. The germline V and J ends were trimmed by 0 bases and 11 bases, with 11 bases remaining between them. The V gene's germline CDR1 is MNHEY and CDR2 SVGAGI.

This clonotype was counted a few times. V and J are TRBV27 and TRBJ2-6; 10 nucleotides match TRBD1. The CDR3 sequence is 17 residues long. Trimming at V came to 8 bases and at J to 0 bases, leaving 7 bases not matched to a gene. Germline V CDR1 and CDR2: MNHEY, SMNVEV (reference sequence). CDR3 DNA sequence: TGTGCCAGCGCGAGGGACAGGGGCGCCTCTGGGGCCAACGTCCTGACTTTC. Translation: CASARDRGASGANVLTF.

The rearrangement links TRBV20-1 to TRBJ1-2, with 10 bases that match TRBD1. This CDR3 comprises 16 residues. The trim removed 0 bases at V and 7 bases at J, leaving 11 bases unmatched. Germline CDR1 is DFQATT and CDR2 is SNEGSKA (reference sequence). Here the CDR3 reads CSARDLSRQGAVGYTF. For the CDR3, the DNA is TGCAGTGCTAGAGATCTCTCCCGACAGGGGGCGGTTGGCTACACCTTC.

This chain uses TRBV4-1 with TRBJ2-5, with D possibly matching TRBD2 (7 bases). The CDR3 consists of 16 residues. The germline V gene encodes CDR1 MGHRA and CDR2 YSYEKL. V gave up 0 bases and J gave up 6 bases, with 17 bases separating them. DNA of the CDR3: TGCGCCAGCAGCCAAGAGGCTGTGGGGGGGCTACAGACCCAGTACTTC. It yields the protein CASSQEAVGGLQTQYF.

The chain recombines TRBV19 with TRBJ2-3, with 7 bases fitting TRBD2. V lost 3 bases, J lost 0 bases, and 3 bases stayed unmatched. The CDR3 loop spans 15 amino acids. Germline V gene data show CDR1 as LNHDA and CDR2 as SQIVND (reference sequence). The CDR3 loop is CASSIAGVSTDTQYF. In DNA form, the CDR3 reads TGTGCCAGTAGTATCGCGGGAGTCAGCACAGATACGCAGTATTTT.

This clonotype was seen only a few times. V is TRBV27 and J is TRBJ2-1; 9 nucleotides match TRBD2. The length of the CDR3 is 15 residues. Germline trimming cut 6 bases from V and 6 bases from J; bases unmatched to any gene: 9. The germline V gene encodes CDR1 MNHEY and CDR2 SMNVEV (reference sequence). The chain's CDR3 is CASRVGGGAGNEQFF. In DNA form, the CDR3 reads TGTGCCAGCAGGGTCGGCGGGGGGGCCGGCAATGAGCAGTTCTTC.